The rows below give T cell receptor beta chains drawn from one sample of a study of neurological immune-mediated disorders. MiXCR, applied by TCRdb to the 5' RACE reads, yields one record per CDR3 protein. The table lists around 27,000 distinct CDR3 sequences, over 12% of them singletons. The specimen sequenced was PBMCs. The origin of the receptors is a man between 65 and 85 years old in good health. Each CDR3 is given with its conserved first and last residue. Each record gives: D gene, V gene, clone size, J gene, CDR3 DNA, CDR3 protein. The D gene is left open where the match is weak. Expanded clones are given a class, and other clones once, few, many or no size at all.

D gene: NA; V gene: TRBV5-5; clone size: NA; J gene: TRBJ2-3; CDR3 DNA: TGTGCCAGCAGCTTGGGGACCTTGAATACACAGTATTTT; CDR3 protein: CASSLGTLNTQYF
D gene: TRBD1; V gene: TRBV7-2; clone size: many; J gene: TRBJ1-2; CDR3 DNA: TGTGCCAGCAGTTACTCGGAGGGGGCAGCTAACTATGGCTACACCTTC; CDR3 protein: CASSYSEGAANYGYTF
D gene: NA; V gene: TRBV20-1; clone size: many; J gene: TRBJ1-2; CDR3 DNA: TGCAGTGCTAGAGAGAGGACACTTGACTATGGCTACACCTTC; CDR3 protein: CSARERTLDYGYTF
D gene: NA; V gene: TRBV7-6; clone size: many; J gene: TRBJ1-3; CDR3 DNA: TGTGCCAGCAGCTTAGGCCCGGTCAGCTCTGGAAACACCATATATTTT; CDR3 protein: CASSLGPVSSGNTIYF
D gene: TRBD1; V gene: TRBV7-6; clone size: many; J gene: TRBJ1-4; CDR3 DNA: TGTGCCAGCAGCTTAGTCGGACAGGGGGGTGAAAAACTGTTTTTT; CDR3 protein: CASSLVGQGGEKLFF
D gene: TRBD1; V gene: TRBV28; clone size: many; J gene: TRBJ2-7; CDR3 DNA: TGTGCCAGCAGTTTAATGGGGACAGGGGCCCTGATTAGCTCCTACGAGCAGTACTTC; CDR3 protein: CASSLMGTGALISSYEQYF
D gene: NA; V gene: TRBV10-3; clone size: many; J gene: TRBJ1-1; CDR3 DNA: TGTGCCATCAGTGATGGTATGGACATATTGAACACTGAAGCTTTCTTT; CDR3 protein: CAISDGMDILNTEAFF
D gene: NA; V gene: TRBV4-2; clone size: many; J gene: TRBJ2-7; CDR3 DNA: TGTGCCAGCAGCCAAGATAGCACAGCTTCCTACGAGCAGTACTTC; CDR3 protein: CASSQDSTASYEQYF
D gene: NA; V gene: TRBV6-2/TRBV6-3; clone size: many; J gene: TRBJ2-3; CDR3 DNA: TGTGCCAGCAGTTACTTCGGAGATACGCAGTATTTT; CDR3 protein: CASSYFGDTQYF
D gene: TRBD2; V gene: TRBV7-2; clone size: NA; J gene: TRBJ2-7; CDR3 DNA: TGTGCCAGCATTCCGGGACTAGCGGGGGCTTACGAGCATTACTTC; CDR3 protein: CASIPGLAGAYEHYF
D gene: NA; V gene: TRBV20-1; clone size: many; J gene: TRBJ1-5; CDR3 DNA: TGCAGTGCACCTCCGAACCGGGACCGTATGCTGTATGGCAATCAGCCCCAGCATTTT; CDR3 protein: CSAPPNRDRMLYGNQPQHF
D gene: TRBD1; V gene: TRBV7-2; clone size: many; J gene: TRBJ1-1; CDR3 DNA: TGTGCCAGCAGTTTTGGACAGGGGAACGAAGCTTTCTTT; CDR3 protein: CASSFGQGNEAFF
D gene: NA; V gene: TRBV11-3; clone size: NA; J gene: TRBJ2-1; CDR3 DNA: TGTGCCAGCAGCCTATCACAGGGTACTTTGGTTATGGAGCAGTTCTTC; CDR3 protein: CASSLSQGTLVMEQFF
D gene: NA; V gene: TRBV4-2; clone size: many; J gene: TRBJ1-3; CDR3 DNA: TGTGCCAGCAGCCAAGATATTACAGAGAGCTCTGGAAACACCATATATTTT; CDR3 protein: CASSQDITESSGNTIYF
D gene: TRBD1; V gene: TRBV7-9; clone size: once; J gene: TRBJ2-3; CDR3 DNA: TGTGCCACCCAAGGGACAGGGAACACCGGGGAGCAGTATTTT; CDR3 protein: CATQGTGNTGEQYF
D gene: NA; V gene: TRBV19; clone size: few; J gene: TRBJ1-1; CDR3 DNA: TGTGCCAGTAATGACTTTTACACTGAAGCTTTCTTT; CDR3 protein: CASNDFYTEAFF
D gene: NA; V gene: TRBV6-5; clone size: many; J gene: TRBJ2-5; CDR3 DNA: TGTGCCAGCAGTTACTCGAAACAGGTTCAAGAGACCCAGTACTTC; CDR3 protein: CASSYSKQVQETQYF
D gene: NA; V gene: TRBV20-1; clone size: NA; J gene: TRBJ2-5; CDR3 DNA: TGCAGTGCTAGAGATGCGGGCAGCGGACAAGAGACCCAGTACTTC; CDR3 protein: CSARDAGSGQETQYF
D gene: NA; V gene: TRBV20-1; clone size: many; J gene: TRBJ1-5; CDR3 DNA: TGCAGTGCTAGTACTGGCGGGAGGCTCAATCAGCCCCAGCATTTT; CDR3 protein: CSASTGGRLNQPQHF
D gene: TRBD1; V gene: TRBV20-1; clone size: many; J gene: TRBJ2-7; CDR3 DNA: TGCAGTGTCCTACAGGGGACCTCCTACGAGCAGTACTTC; CDR3 protein: CSVLQGTSYEQYF
D gene: NA; V gene: TRBV6-5; clone size: many; J gene: TRBJ2-1; CDR3 DNA: TGTGCCAGCAGCCCCGACTATTTAGGGACCTACAATGAGCAGTTCTTC; CDR3 protein: CASSPDYLGTYNEQFF
D gene: NA; V gene: TRBV2; clone size: many; J gene: TRBJ2-5; CDR3 DNA: TGTGCCAGCAAAGGACAGCCACAAGAGACCCAGTACTTC; CDR3 protein: CASKGQPQETQYF
D gene: TRBD2; V gene: TRBV5-1; clone size: NA; J gene: TRBJ2-1; CDR3 DNA: TGCGCCAGCAGCTTCAGAATAGCGGGGGTCCCTCGGAACAATGAGCAGTTCTTT; CDR3 protein: CASSFRIAGVPRNNEQFF
D gene: TRBD1; V gene: TRBV7-2; clone size: NA; J gene: TRBJ1-3; CDR3 DNA: TGTGCCAGCGGTACTCAACAGGGGGCTTCTGGAAACACCATATATTTT; CDR3 protein: CASGTQQGASGNTIYF
D gene: NA; V gene: TRBV6-5; clone size: many; J gene: TRBJ1-1; CDR3 DNA: TGTGCCAGCAGCCGTACAGAGAACACTGAAGCTTTCTTT; CDR3 protein: CASSRTENTEAFF
D gene: TRBD1; V gene: TRBV4-2; clone size: few; J gene: TRBJ2-7; CDR3 DNA: TGTGCCAGCAGCCAGACCGGGACAGGGTATAAGCAGTACTTC; CDR3 protein: CASSQTGTGYKQYF
D gene: NA; V gene: TRBV5-1; clone size: many; J gene: TRBJ1-6; CDR3 DNA: TGCGCCAGCAGCTTGGGCGGGAATTCACCCCTCCACTTT; CDR3 protein: CASSLGGNSPLHF
D gene: TRBD1; V gene: TRBV11-2; clone size: few; J gene: TRBJ1-1; CDR3 DNA: TGTGCCAGCAGCTCGAACAGGGGGCGCTCAGCTTTCTTT; CDR3 protein: CASSSNRGRSAFF
D gene: TRBD1; V gene: TRBV5-1; clone size: many; J gene: TRBJ2-7; CDR3 DNA: TGCGCCAGCAGCACACGGACAGGGCCCTCCTACGAGCAGTACTTC; CDR3 protein: CASSTRTGPSYEQYF
D gene: NA; V gene: TRBV5-8; clone size: many; J gene: TRBJ2-5; CDR3 DNA: TGTGCCAGCAGCACGGGACGGATGATCCAAGAGACCCAGTACTTC; CDR3 protein: CASSTGRMIQETQYF
D gene: NA; V gene: TRBV6-2/TRBV6-3; clone size: many; J gene: TRBJ1-3; CDR3 DNA: TGTGCCAGTAAGACTGCTGGAAACACCATATATTTT; CDR3 protein: CASKTAGNTIYF
D gene: NA; V gene: TRBV6-5; clone size: many; J gene: TRBJ2-2; CDR3 DNA: TGTGCCAGCCGAGGAGGCCACGGGACCGGGGAGCTGTTTTTT; CDR3 protein: CASRGGHGTGELFF
D gene: NA; V gene: TRBV5-5; clone size: many; J gene: TRBJ2-6; CDR3 DNA: TGTGCCAGCAGACTCCGGGTTATTCCCTCTGGGGCCAACGTCCTGACTTTC; CDR3 protein: CASRLRVIPSGANVLTF
D gene: NA; V gene: TRBV10-3; clone size: many; J gene: TRBJ2-5; CDR3 DNA: TGTGCCATCAGTGAGTCACCAGGGATTCAAGAGACCCAGTACTTC; CDR3 protein: CAISESPGIQETQYF
D gene: NA; V gene: TRBV6-2/TRBV6-3; clone size: once; J gene: TRBJ2-5; CDR3 DNA: TGTGCCAGCAGTTCCCTTGGAGAGACCCAGTACTTC; CDR3 protein: CASSSLGETQYF
D gene: NA; V gene: TRBV20-1; clone size: many; J gene: TRBJ1-2; CDR3 DNA: TGCAGCGTAACAGGTTCTCGCTATGGCTACACCTTC; CDR3 protein: CSVTGSRYGYTF
D gene: TRBD1; V gene: TRBV12-3/TRBV12-4; clone size: many; J gene: TRBJ2-3; CDR3 DNA: TGTGCCAGCAGCCGCGGGACAGGGTGGGGCACAGATACGCAGTATTTT; CDR3 protein: CASSRGTGWGTDTQYF
D gene: TRBD2; V gene: TRBV11-2; clone size: many; J gene: TRBJ2-1; CDR3 DNA: TGTGCCAGCAGCTTAGAACTAGCGGGGAACAATGAGCAGTTCTTC; CDR3 protein: CASSLELAGNNEQFF
D gene: NA; V gene: TRBV4-2; clone size: many; J gene: TRBJ2-7; CDR3 DNA: TGTGCCAGCAGCCAAGAGGGAGGGGGAGGGTACTACGAGCAGTACTTC; CDR3 protein: CASSQEGGGGYYEQYF
D gene: TRBD1; V gene: TRBV2; clone size: many; J gene: TRBJ2-3; CDR3 DNA: TGTGCCAGCAGTGAAGTCCAGGGGGCCAGTACTAGCACAGATACGCAGTATTTT; CDR3 protein: CASSEVQGASTSTDTQYF
D gene: NA; V gene: TRBV5-1; clone size: many; J gene: TRBJ2-3; CDR3 DNA: TGCGCCAGCAGCTTTAAAGGGGACACAGATACGCAGTATTTT; CDR3 protein: CASSFKGDTDTQYF
D gene: NA; V gene: TRBV19; clone size: NA; J gene: TRBJ2-1; CDR3 DNA: TGTGTCAGTAGTATAGGTCTCGTCGGCAATGAGCAGTTCTTC; CDR3 protein: CVSSIGLVGNEQFF
D gene: NA; V gene: TRBV20-1; clone size: many; J gene: TRBJ1-1; CDR3 DNA: TGCAGTGCAAGAGCCGACAAGGCTGAAGCTTTCTTT; CDR3 protein: CSARADKAEAFF
D gene: NA; V gene: TRBV9; clone size: NA; J gene: TRBJ2-5; CDR3 DNA: TGTGCCAGCAGCGTTAGGGGGGAGCAAGAGACCCAGTACTTC; CDR3 protein: CASSVRGEQETQYF
D gene: NA; V gene: TRBV20-1; clone size: NA; J gene: TRBJ2-2; CDR3 DNA: TGCAGTGCTAGCCCAGACACCGGGGAGCTGTTTTTT; CDR3 protein: CSASPDTGELFF
D gene: TRBD1; V gene: TRBV5-1; clone size: many; J gene: TRBJ2-7; CDR3 DNA: TGCGCCAGCAGCTTCTCCGGGACAGGGTTCCCCGAGCAGTACTTC; CDR3 protein: CASSFSGTGFPEQYF
D gene: TRBD1; V gene: TRBV7-8; clone size: medium-sized; J gene: TRBJ2-7; CDR3 DNA: TGTGCCAGCAGCTTAGGGCAGGGGGCGTACCACGAGCAGTACTTC; CDR3 protein: CASSLGQGAYHEQYF
D gene: TRBD1; V gene: TRBV5-6; clone size: many; J gene: TRBJ2-7; CDR3 DNA: TGTGCCAGCATCCGACAGGGGGCCTCCTACGAGCAGTACTTC; CDR3 protein: CASIRQGASYEQYF
D gene: TRBD1; V gene: TRBV4-3; clone size: few; J gene: TRBJ2-7; CDR3 DNA: TGCGCCAGCAGCCTAAGGACAGGGGACGAGCAGTACTTC; CDR3 protein: CASSLRTGDEQYF
D gene: NA; V gene: TRBV19; clone size: many; J gene: TRBJ2-3; CDR3 DNA: TGTGCCAGTAGTAGGCAGCTATACCCCACAGATACGCAGTATTTT; CDR3 protein: CASSRQLYPTDTQYF
D gene: NA; V gene: TRBV9; clone size: many; J gene: TRBJ1-3; CDR3 DNA: TGTGCCAGCAGCGTAGGGGGGGGACAAGGCTCTGGAAACACCATATATTTT; CDR3 protein: CASSVGGGQGSGNTIYF
D gene: TRBD1; V gene: TRBV28; clone size: NA; J gene: TRBJ2-7; CDR3 DNA: TGTGCCAGCAGCGGGACAGGGGTTGGCGAGCAGTACTTC; CDR3 protein: CASSGTGVGEQYF
D gene: NA; V gene: TRBV5-1; clone size: many; J gene: TRBJ1-1; CDR3 DNA: TGCGCCAGCAGCTTTCTCGGGAGGGCTGACACTGAAGCTTTCTTT; CDR3 protein: CASSFLGRADTEAFF
D gene: NA; V gene: TRBV12-3/TRBV12-4; clone size: many; J gene: TRBJ1-2; CDR3 DNA: TGTGCCAGCAATCCGGGCAGCTCCTATGGCTACACCTTC; CDR3 protein: CASNPGSSYGYTF
D gene: NA; V gene: TRBV7-2; clone size: many; J gene: TRBJ1-6; CDR3 DNA: TGTGCCAGCAAAGGGGGCTCCTATAATTCACCCCTCCACTTT; CDR3 protein: CASKGGSYNSPLHF
D gene: NA; V gene: TRBV6-6; clone size: many; J gene: TRBJ2-5; CDR3 DNA: TGTGCCAGCAGTTACGGGGGGTCCGCCACAGAGACCCAGTACTTC; CDR3 protein: CASSYGGSATETQYF
D gene: NA; V gene: TRBV6-1; clone size: NA; J gene: TRBJ2-2; CDR3 DNA: TGTGCCAGCAAAAAGAAACTGGACAGCGTGAACACCGGGGAGCTGTTTTTT; CDR3 protein: CASKKKLDSVNTGELFF